The 19 T cell receptor beta chains presented below share a single source sample, sequenced in a study of shared clonotypes between healthy human individuals. Sequenced by immunoSEQ multiplex PCR; TCRdb stores in-frame clones only, minus some. Of roughly 2.5 million clones listed, more than 90% were seen once; the top ten hold 0.11% to 0.15%. What was sequenced was naive CD4+ T cells sorted from blood. The subset here: CD45RA+ positively selected. These receptors all come from a man aged 18 to 35 in good health.

CDR3 in amino acids: CASSLYGTGNGYTF. DNA of the CDR3: TGTGCCAGCAGCTTATATGGGACAGGGAACGGCTACACCTTC. This rearrangement joins TRBV6-5 to TRBJ1-2; 9 nucleotides line up with TRBD1. The CDR3 is 14 residues long. With 6 bases clipped from V and 8 bases from J, the junction kept 10 bases outside the gene matches. Per the germline V gene, CDR1 is MNHEY and CDR2 is SVGAGI.

The gene calls are TRBV14 and TRBJ1-1; tentatively, D is TRBD1 (5 bases). The V gene lost 1 base and the J gene lost 8 bases, with 17 bases spanning the gap. CDR3 length: 15 amino acids. Germline assignment: CDR1 SGHDN and CDR2 FVKESK. DNA for the CDR3: TGTGCCAGCAGCCAAGTGCCGACGGGAGGGGTGGAAGCTTTCTTT. This translates into CASSQVPTGGVEAFF.

The chain recombines TRBV5-1 with TRBJ2-7; the match to TRBD1 covers 7 bases. The CDR3 runs to 14 residues. Per the germline V gene, CDR1 is SGHRS and CDR2 is YFSETQ. V shed 3 bases, J shed 7 bases, and the junction held 10 bases outside the gene matches. As DNA, the CDR3 is TGCGCCAGCAGCTCGGACCCGACAGGGAAAGAGCAGTACTTC. This codes for CASSSDPTGKEQYF.

This chain uses TRBV7-2 with TRBJ2-5; no firm D call. The CDR3 extends over 14 amino acids. Germline loops: CDR1 SGHTA, CDR2 FQGNSA. With 2 bases removed from V and 2 bases from J, the gap between germline ends came to 9 bases. In nucleotides, the CDR3 is TGTGCCAGCAGCTTACTAGTTGGGCAAGAGACCCAGTACTTC. It encodes CASSLLVGQETQYF. The entire variable domain, with the rest obtained from reference TRBV7-2 and TRBJ2-5, is as follows: GAGVSQSPSNKVTEKGKDVELRCDPISGHTALYWYRQSLGQGLEFLIYFQGNSAPDKSGLPSDRFSAERTGGSVSTLTIQRTQQEDSAVYLCASSLLVGQETQYFGPGTRLLVL.

Concerning this clone: Other DNA sequences of this sample code for an identical CDR3. The V and J genes are TRBV6-5 and TRBJ2-7; 7 nucleotides agree with TRBD1. The germline V gene has CDR1 MNHEY and CDR2 SVGAGI. This CDR3 region has 15 residues. V trimming: 0 bases; J trimming: 1 base; junction bases outside the gene matches: 3. The CDR3 sequence is CASSYSSQGSYEQYF. The CDR3 DNA reads as TGTGCCAGCAGTTACTCCTCACAGGGGTCCTACGAGCAGTACTTC.

The rearrangement links TRBV5-6 to TRBJ1-5, with TRBD1 identical over 7 bases. Germline CDR1 reads SGHDT; CDR2 reads YYEEEE. The J segment lost 4 bases and the V segment lost 3 bases, leaving 10 bases of the junction unmatched. The CDR3 is made up of 16 amino acids. CDR3 DNA: TGTGCCAGCAGCTGGGGCCCGGGACAGACTAATCAGCCCCAGCATTTT. Protein product: CASSWGPGQTNQPQHF.

Remarks on this clone: At the DNA level, this CDR3 is encoded by other sequences in the same sample as well. The chain employs TRBV6-5 and TRBJ1-3, with 9 bases lining up with TRBD1. Losses at the gene ends were 2 bases for V and 4 bases for J; bases not matched to a gene: 3. This CDR3 is built from 15 residues. Germline CDR1 is MNHEY and CDR2 is SVGAGI. The CDR3 loop is CASSYRTGAGNTIYF. CDR3 DNA sequence: TGTGCCAGCAGTTACCGGACAGGGGCCGGAAACACCATATATTTT.

The chain has TRBV6-6 and TRBJ1-1; D is ambiguous. CDR3 size: 15 residues. Trimming pared 2 bases from V and 5 bases from J, leaving 15 bases between. Germline-derived CDR1 and CDR2 are MNHNY and SVGAGI (reference sequence). CDR3 amino acids: CASSYNGEGRTEAFF. The CDR3 bases are TGTGCCAGCAGTTACAATGGTGAGGGCCGGACTGAAGCTTTCTTT.

J is TRBJ1-4 and V is TRBV4-1; 8 bases fit TRBD1. Germline lookup yields CDR1 MGHRA and CDR2 YSYEKL. This CDR3 region has 14 residues. Trimming took 8 bases from V and 4 from J; bases not matched to a gene: 6. The CDR3 DNA sequence: TGCGCCAGCGACAGGGGCTCGGGTAATGAAAAACTGTTTTTT. This sequence encodes CASDRGSGNEKLFF.

The V gene is TRBV6-6, the J gene TRBJ2-7, with 9 bases matching TRBD1. The CDR3 is 15 amino acids. CDR1 is MNHNY and CDR2 is SVGAGI in the germline V gene (reference sequence). The trim removed 4 bases at V and 2 bases at J, leaving 6 bases unmatched. The CDR3 region is CASSLRTGAPYEQYF. The CDR3 nucleotides are TGTGCCAGCAGTTTAAGGACAGGGGCCCCCTACGAGCAGTACTTC.

The chain links TRBV15 to TRBJ2-3; a possible D gene is TRBD1 (5 bases). CDR1 is LNHNV, CDR2 YYDKDF, per germline (reference sequence). Trimming took 0 bases from V and 2 from J, leaving 15 bases between them. The CDR3 is made up of 17 amino acids. The CDR3 bases are TGTGCCACCAGCAGAGATCTAACAGGAAGTCTCACAGATACGCAGTATTTT. It yields the protein CATSRDLTGSLTDTQYF.

The chain carries TRBV4-3 and TRBJ2-1, with D unresolved. The germline gives CDR1 LGHNA, CDR2 YSLEER. Trimming stripped 0 bases from V and 0 bases from J, with 6 bases between. This CDR3 region has 15 residues. The CDR3 nucleotides are TGCGCCAGCAGCCAAGATTTTAGCTCCTACAATGAGCAGTTCTTC. Translation: CASSQDFSSYNEQFF.

The V gene is TRBV9, the J gene TRBJ1-3; a possible D gene is TRBD1 (5 bases). Trimming took 1 base from V and 2 from J, leaving 10 bases between them. CDR3 length: 15 amino acids. Germline assignment: CDR1 SGDLS and CDR2 YYNGEE. CDR3 loop: CASSVLTGTGNTIYF. Written as DNA, the CDR3 is TGTGCCAGCAGCGTACTAACAGGTACTGGAAACACCATATATTTT.

This chain joins TRBV28 and TRBJ1-2; 9 nucleotides agree with TRBD1. The CDR3 covers 15 residues. Germline CDR1 and CDR2: MDHEN and SYDVKM. Trimming at V came to 8 bases and at J to 8 bases, leaving 15 bases not matched to a gene. CDR3 region: CASGGTGFMDWGYTF. In nucleotides, the CDR3 is TGTGCCAGCGGGGGGACAGGGTTCATGGACTGGGGCTACACCTTC.

The CDR3 sequence: CAIPTGLHPVNTEAFF. For the CDR3, the DNA is TGTGCCATCCCAACGGGCCTCCACCCGGTAAACACTGAAGCTTTCTTT. J is TRBJ1-1 and V is TRBV28; D is unclear. From germline, CDR1 is MDHEN and CDR2 SYDVKM. Trimming cost V 10 bases and J 2 bases, with 23 bases left between them. The CDR3 spans 16 residues. The full variable domain, with the rest looked up from reference TRBV28 and TRBJ1-1, is DVKVTQSSRYLVKRTGEKVFLECVQDMDHENMFWYRQDPGLGLRLIYFSYDVKMKEKGDIPEGYSVSREKKERFSLILESASTNQTSMYLCAIPTGLHPVNTEAFFGQGTRLTVV.

The chain recombines TRBV29-1 with TRBJ2-3; D may be TRBD1 or TRBD2 (6 bases each). This CDR3 comprises 12 residues. V dropped 5 bases and J dropped 4 bases, with 10 bases sitting between them. CDR1 and CDR2 (germline): SQVTM, ANQGSEA. The CDR3 DNA sequence: TGCAGCGTTAGGAGGGGGTCAGATACGCAGTATTTT. Translation gives CSVRRGSDTQYF.

The chain has TRBV29-1 and TRBJ1-2, with D unresolved. There are 14 residues in the CDR3. Germline loops: CDR1 SQVTM, CDR2 ANQGSEA. V was shortened by 5 bases and J by 6 bases, with 19 bases between the two germline ends. In nucleotides, the CDR3 is TGCAGCGTTTATAGGAGAGAGGACGGAGATGGCTACACCTTC. Translated, it gives CSVYRREDGDGYTF.

The genes are TRBV2 and TRBJ2-7; D is undetermined. Trimming cost V 5 bases and J 0 bases, with 14 bases left between them. CDR3 size: 15 residues. CDR1 is SNHLY, CDR2 FYNNEI, per germline. CDR3 sequence: CASSSENGISYEQYF. CDR3 coding DNA: TGTGCCAGCAGTTCTGAGAATGGGATCTCCTACGAGCAGTACTTC.

The V gene is TRBV21-1, the J gene TRBJ2-4; the table's D call, TRBD2, was not checked against the DNA. TRBV21-1 is shown as a pseudogene. This CDR3 has 19 amino acids. The CDR3 DNA is TGTGCCAGCAGCAAGTTGACTAGCGGAAACCTCTTAGCCAAAAACATTCAGTACTTC. It specifies CASSKLTSGNLLAKNIQYF.